Sequencing of this T cell receptor beta chain was carried out in a study of T cell changes during pregnancy in multiple sclerosis (dated by TCRdb to about 2019). With respect to the entire study: In women with multiple sclerosis, the researchers looked at how the T cell repertoire shifted as pregnancy progressed.

Relative to germline, V is missing 1 base and J is missing 8 bases, with 7 bases of the junction outside any gene match. CDR1 MGHRA and CDR2 YSYEKL are derived from the germline V gene. The CDR3 starts with the cysteine, ends with the phenylalanine, and has 16 residues. CDR3 DNA is the only sequence kept; it has 48 bases, read in frame from the first base. Receptors were amplified or captured by the immunoSEQ multiplex PCR assay. TCRdb stores this immuneACCESS table with in-frame sequences only. Part of the clones is absent; in the studies checked, under half of the shortfall reflects unresolved V genes, and no reason is known for the rest. This sample holds some 97,000 clones; almost 95% were observed only once. Jointly, the top ten make up approximately 0.88% of the sample. Of note for this clone: Its antigen remains unidentified. The sample holds no much larger clone one base away, and base qualities are not on file.

This sequence originates from a female donor with multiple sclerosis, enrolled in a pregnancy study. The receptor chain draws on TRBV4-1 and TRBJ2-2; 10 bases in the junction line up with TRBD2. Sequences were derived from peripheral blood, sampled before pregnancy. In nucleotide form, the sequence is TGCGCCAGCAGCCAAGTAAGCGGGAGGGCCTCGGGGGAGCTGTTTTTT. It translates to CASSQVSGRASGELFF.